This TCR beta chain is drawn from a study of blood T cell repertoires in COVID-19. In the study overall: T cells, B-cell-depleted T cells, or PBMCs provided the cDNA or gDNA that served as material.

Method: immunoSEQ multiplex PCR; TCRdb's copy keeps in-frame clones and lacks some. The sample lists roughly 230,000 clones, 80% to 85% occurring once. Trimming cost V 7 bases and J 4 bases; bases outside gene matches: 7. This CDR3 comprises 15 residues. CDR1 and CDR2 from the germline V gene are LNHDA and SQIVND (reference sequence). The genes are TRBV19 and TRBJ2-3, with TRBD1 identical over 11 bases. The clonotype originates from a man in his forties or fifties with active or convalescent COVID-19. Sequencing was done on a sample of peripheral blood. The CDR3 spells CASTRTGGESDTQYF. For the CDR3, the DNA is TGTGCCAGTACCCGGACAGGGGGCGAATCAGATACGCAGTATTTT.